The clone carrying this T cell receptor beta chain was picked up a small number of times. The sample is drawn from a study of early T cells in non-severe SARS-CoV-2 infection. MiXCR, applied by TCRdb to the 5' RACE reads, yields one record per CDR3 protein. The sample yields about 48,000 distinct CDR3 sequences, under 15% seen once. This CDR3 is 15 amino acids long. With 0 bases removed from V and 13 bases from J, the gap between germline ends came to 21 bases. The germline V gene encodes CDR1 SGHAT and CDR2 FQNNGV. The rearrangement links TRBV11-2 to TRBJ1-2; D not certain. Specimen: whole blood. This receptor was obtained from an adult who was a healthcare worker with PCR-confirmed SARS-CoV-2 infection or an uninfected control (not recorded which). The CDR3 loop is CASSLDSTTAFGVTF. The CDR3 nucleotides read TGTGCCAGCAGCTTAGATTCGACAACGGCTTTTGGTGTCACCTTC. Using reference TRBV11-2 and TRBJ1-2 for the parts outside the CDR3, the full variable domain is EAGVAQSPRYKIIEKRQSVAFWCNPISGHATLYWYQQILGQGPKLLIQFQNNGVVDDSQLPKDRFSAERLKGVDSTLKIQPAKLEDSAVYLCASSLDSTTAFGVTFGSGTRLTVV.